This TCR beta chain was obtained from a study of blood T cell repertoires in COVID-19. In the study overall: In each case, the material was cDNA or gDNA derived from T cells, B-cell-depleted T cells, or PBMCs.

Living in roughly 23 US areas, the participants were between about 18 and 90 years of age. Participants' reported clinical history set cohort assignment. In the authors' methods: Estimates of nucleated cell counts were drawn from the amplification of reference gene primers. The assay was immunoSEQ multiplex PCR, and TCRdb's table has in-frame clones only and misses some. The DNA was the basis for D and trimming; V, J and clone size are from that table. The sample holds 200,000 to 300,000 clones; roughly 88% are singletons and the top ten take roughly 1.2%. The CDR3 length is 12 residues. Germline CDR1 reads LNHDA; CDR2 reads SQIVND (reference sequence). V shed 6 bases and J shed 5 bases, with 9 bases lying between them.

This sequence originates from a woman between 40 and 50 years old with acute COVID-19. The sequenced sample was PBMCs or T cells enriched from blood (not recorded which). V usage is TRBV19 and J usage is TRBJ2-3; D uncertain. The CDR3 protein is CASSITRDTQYF. In DNA, the CDR3 is TGTGCCAGTAGCATCACGAGAGATACGCAGTATTTT.